One T cell receptor (beta chain) is described in this entry. Its antigen is unknown. CFSE-labeled cells were stimulated with autologous monocytes plus recombinant SARS-CoV-2 spike or nucleoprotein. Donors had recovered from mild-to-severe COVID-19. Input was around 500,000 cells per stimulated subset. The record originates from a study of CD4 T cell repertoires in COVID-19. General study findings and limits: Between roughly 6.5 and 27% of SARS-CoV-2 clonotypes also appeared in SARS-CoV and/or HKU1 spike cultures. Sharing of several most expanded SARS-CoV-2-reactive clonotypes across memory subsets suggested intraclonal diversification.

Sequencing used immunoSEQ multiplex PCR; TCRdb keeps in-frame clones, though not all of them. Here the sample spans several hundred clones, around 23% being singletons. The V end was cut by 4 bases, the J end by 6 bases, with 10 bases between. The CDR3 extends over 12 amino acids. The sequences come from central memory CD4+ T cells, cultured in vitro, collected after recovery from COVID-19. This receptor was identified in a human donor who had COVID-19. This chain links TRBV12-3 or TRBV12-4 with TRBJ2-7, with a weak D call TRBD1 (5 bases). The CDR3 nucleotides are TGTGCCAGCAGTTCAGGGTTTACCGAGCAGTACTTC. It specifies CASSSGFTEQYF.